This T cell receptor beta chain appears in the sequencing data of a study of blood T cell repertoires in COVID-19. Study at large: Researchers got acute and convalescent COVID-19 samples from the United States, Italy and Spain. T cells, B-cell-depleted T cells, or PBMCs provided the cDNA or gDNA that served as material.

Authors' methods: Amplified reference gene primers provided the basis for estimating nucleated cell counts. The method was immunoSEQ multiplex PCR; TCRdb's version includes in-frame clones alone and lacks a portion of them. The V and J calls and the clone size are those of that table, but D and trimming were determined from the DNA. The table lists some 150,000 clones, 70% to 90% of them singletons, with 1% to 1.2% in the top ten. The CDR3 length is 16 residues. Looked up from germline, CDR1 is LGHDT and CDR2 is YNNKEL (reference sequence). V lost 1 base to trimming and J lost 5 bases; unmatched junction nucleotides: 7.

The specimen sequenced was peripheral blood. The rearrangement joins TRBV3-1 (or the pseudogene TRBV3-2) to TRBJ2-1; 8 nucleotides align to TRBD2. The receptor was isolated from a man between 40 and 49 years old with acute or convalescent COVID-19. The CDR3 DNA reads as TGTGCCAGCAGCCAAGGAACGCGGGGGGTTAACAATGAGCAGTTCTTC. It yields the protein CASSQGTRGVNNEQFF.